The clone carrying this TCR beta chain appeared a few times. Its antigen is not known. These data are taken from a study of long-term antiretroviral therapy in people with HIV. General study results and limits: Upon ART, diversity increased but remained lower than transplant donor controls. Clones showing expansion before ART dominated the repertoire at all time points.

Survey level was the resolution at which the v3.0 immunoSEQ assay ran. Some clones are missing from TCRdb's copy, which holds only in-frame ones; the method was immunoSEQ multiplex PCR. Counted here are 15,000 to 20,000 clones, 87% occurring once; the ten biggest clones make up approximately 3.7%. Germline V gives CDR1 MNHNS, CDR2 SASEGT. With V trimmed by 8 bases and J by 3 bases, 7 bases remained unmatched. CDR3 length equals 13 residues. The sequencing used unsorted PBMCs, collected 2.1 years after starting antiretroviral therapy. This receptor was identified in a man aged 18 to 35 with HIV. This chain connects TRBV6-1 to TRBJ2-7, with TRBD2 matching over 7 bases. The CDR3 reads CASGRDSNYEQYF. DNA of the CDR3: TGTGCCAGCGGGAGGGACTCGAACTACGAGCAGTACTTC.